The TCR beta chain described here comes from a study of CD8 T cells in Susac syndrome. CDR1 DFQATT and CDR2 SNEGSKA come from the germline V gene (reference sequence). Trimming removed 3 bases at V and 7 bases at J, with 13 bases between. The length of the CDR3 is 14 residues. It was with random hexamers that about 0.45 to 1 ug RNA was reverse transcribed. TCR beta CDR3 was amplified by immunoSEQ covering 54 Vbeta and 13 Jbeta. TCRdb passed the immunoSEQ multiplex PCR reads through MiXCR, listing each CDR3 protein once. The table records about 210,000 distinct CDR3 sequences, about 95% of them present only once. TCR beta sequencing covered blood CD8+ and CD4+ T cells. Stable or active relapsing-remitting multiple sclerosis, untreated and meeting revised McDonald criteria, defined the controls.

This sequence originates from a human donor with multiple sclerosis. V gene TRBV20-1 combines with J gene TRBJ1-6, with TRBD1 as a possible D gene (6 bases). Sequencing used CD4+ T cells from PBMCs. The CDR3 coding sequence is TGCAGTGCTAGGCCCACAGGGACAAATTCACCCCTCCACTTT. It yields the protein CSARPTGTNSPLHF.